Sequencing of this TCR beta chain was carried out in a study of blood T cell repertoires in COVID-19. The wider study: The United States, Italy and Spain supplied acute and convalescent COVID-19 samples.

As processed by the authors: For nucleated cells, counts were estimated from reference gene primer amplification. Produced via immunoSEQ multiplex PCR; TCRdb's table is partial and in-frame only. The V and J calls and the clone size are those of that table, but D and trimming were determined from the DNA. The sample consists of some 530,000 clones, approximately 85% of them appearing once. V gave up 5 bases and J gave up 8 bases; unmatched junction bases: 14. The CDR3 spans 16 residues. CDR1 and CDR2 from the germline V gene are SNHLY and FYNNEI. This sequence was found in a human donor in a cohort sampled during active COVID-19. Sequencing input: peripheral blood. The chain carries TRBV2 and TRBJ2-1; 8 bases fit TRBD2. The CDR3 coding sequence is TGTGCCAGCAGTAGACTAGCGCCTTCTTCGATTGATGAGCAGTTCTTC. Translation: CASSRLAPSSIDEQFF. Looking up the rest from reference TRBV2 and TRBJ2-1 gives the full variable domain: EPEVTQTPSHQVTQMGQEVILRCVPISNHLYFYWYRQILGQKVEFLVSFYNNEISEKSEIFDDQFSVERPDGSNFTLKIRSTKLEDSAMYFCASSRLAPSSIDEQFFGPGTRLTVL.